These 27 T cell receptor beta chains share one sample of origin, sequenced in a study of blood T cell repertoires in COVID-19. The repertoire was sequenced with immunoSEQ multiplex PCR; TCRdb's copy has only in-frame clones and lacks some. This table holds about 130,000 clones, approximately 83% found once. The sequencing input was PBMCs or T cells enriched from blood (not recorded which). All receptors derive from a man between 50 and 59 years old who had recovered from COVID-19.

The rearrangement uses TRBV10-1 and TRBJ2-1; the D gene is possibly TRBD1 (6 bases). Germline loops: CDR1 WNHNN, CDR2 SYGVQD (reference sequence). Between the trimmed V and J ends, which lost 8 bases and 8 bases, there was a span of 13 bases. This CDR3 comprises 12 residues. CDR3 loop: CASAQGMDEQFF. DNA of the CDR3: TGCGCCAGCGCCCAGGGGATGGATGAGCAGTTCTTC.

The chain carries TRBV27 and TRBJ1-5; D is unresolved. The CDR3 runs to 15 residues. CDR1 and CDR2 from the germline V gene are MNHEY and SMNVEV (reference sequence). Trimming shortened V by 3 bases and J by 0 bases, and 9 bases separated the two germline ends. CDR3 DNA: TGTGCCAGCAGTTTCGGGGTAGATAGCAATCAGCCCCAGCATTTT. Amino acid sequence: CASSFGVDSNQPQHF.

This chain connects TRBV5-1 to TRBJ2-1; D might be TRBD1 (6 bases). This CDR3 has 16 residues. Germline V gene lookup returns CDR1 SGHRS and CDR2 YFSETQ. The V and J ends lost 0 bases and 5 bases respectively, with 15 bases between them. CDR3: CASSLVFRGRDNEQFF. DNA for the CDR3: TGCGCCAGCAGCTTGGTGTTCAGGGGTCGAGACAATGAGCAGTTCTTC.

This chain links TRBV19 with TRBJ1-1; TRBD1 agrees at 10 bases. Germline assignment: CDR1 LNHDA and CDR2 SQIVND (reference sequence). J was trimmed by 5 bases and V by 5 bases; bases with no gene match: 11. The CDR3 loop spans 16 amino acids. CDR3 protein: CASSVAGTGVGTEAFF. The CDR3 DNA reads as TGTGCCAGTAGTGTCGCCGGGACAGGGGTGGGAACTGAAGCTTTCTTT.

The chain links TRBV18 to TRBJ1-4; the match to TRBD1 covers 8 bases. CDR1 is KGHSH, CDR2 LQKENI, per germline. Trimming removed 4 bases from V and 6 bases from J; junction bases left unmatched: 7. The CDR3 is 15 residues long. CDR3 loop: CASSQQTGVDEKLFF. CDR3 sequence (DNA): TGTGCCAGCTCACAACAGACAGGGGTGGATGAAAAACTGTTTTTT.

This CDR3 reads CASRLVPNTGELFF. CDR3 DNA sequence: TGTGCCAGCCGTCTAGTCCCCAACACCGGGGAGCTGTTTTTT. The chain is built from TRBV3-1 (or the pseudogene TRBV3-2) and TRBJ2-2; D is ambiguous. This CDR3 region has 14 residues. The ends were cut back, 8 bases at V and 2 bases at J, with 12 bases in the middle. Per germline, CDR1 LGHDT and CDR2 YNNKEL (reference sequence).

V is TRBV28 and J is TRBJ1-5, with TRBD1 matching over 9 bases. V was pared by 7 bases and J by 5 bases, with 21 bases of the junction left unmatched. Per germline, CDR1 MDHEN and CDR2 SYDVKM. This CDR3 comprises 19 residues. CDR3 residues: CASIPPRNNGQGSDQPQHF. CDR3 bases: TGTGCCAGCATCCCCCCACGCAACAATGGACAGGGGTCGGATCAGCCCCAGCATTTT.

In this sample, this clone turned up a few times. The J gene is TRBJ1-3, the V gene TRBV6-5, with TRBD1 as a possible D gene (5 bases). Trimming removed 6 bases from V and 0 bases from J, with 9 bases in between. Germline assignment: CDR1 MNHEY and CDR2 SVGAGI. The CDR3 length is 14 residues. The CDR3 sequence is CASRRQSSGNTIYF. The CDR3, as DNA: TGTGCCAGCAGGCGACAGAGCTCTGGAAACACCATATATTTT.

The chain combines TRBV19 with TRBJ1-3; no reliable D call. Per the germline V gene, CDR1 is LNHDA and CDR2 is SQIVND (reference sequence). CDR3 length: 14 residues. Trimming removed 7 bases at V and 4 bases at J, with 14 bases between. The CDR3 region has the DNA TGTGCCAGTACCTCCCTCCGGGGAGGAAACACCATATATTTT. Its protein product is CASTSLRGGNTIYF.

CDR3: CASGGHPEAYEQYF. CDR3 nucleotide sequence: TGTGCCAGCGGCGGACACCCCGAGGCCTACGAGCAGTACTTC. The chain has TRBV14 and TRBJ2-7, with a possible D match to TRBD1 (5 bases). V was cut by 8 bases and J by 2 bases, with 16 bases left in between. The CDR3 consists of 14 residues. Looked up from germline, CDR1 is SGHDN and CDR2 is FVKESK.

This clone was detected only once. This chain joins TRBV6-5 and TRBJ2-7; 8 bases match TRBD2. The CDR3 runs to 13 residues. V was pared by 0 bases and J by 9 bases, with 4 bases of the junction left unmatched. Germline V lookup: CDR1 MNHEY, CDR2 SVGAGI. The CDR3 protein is CASSYSVAGSQYF. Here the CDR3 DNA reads TGTGCCAGCAGTTACTCAGTAGCGGGGTCGCAGTACTTC.

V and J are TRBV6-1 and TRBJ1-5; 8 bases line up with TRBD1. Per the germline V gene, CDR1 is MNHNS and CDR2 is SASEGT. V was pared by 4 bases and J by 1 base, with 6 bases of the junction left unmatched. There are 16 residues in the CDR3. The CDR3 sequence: CASSGRQGKSNQPQHF. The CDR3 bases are TGTGCCAGCAGTGGGAGACAGGGGAAAAGCAATCAGCCCCAGCATTTT.

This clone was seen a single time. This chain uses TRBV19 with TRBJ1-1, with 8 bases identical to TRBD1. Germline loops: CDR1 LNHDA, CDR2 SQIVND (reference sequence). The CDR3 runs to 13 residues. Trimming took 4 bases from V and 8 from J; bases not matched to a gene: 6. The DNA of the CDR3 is TGTGCCAGTAGTACGGCGGACAGGGTCGAAGCTTTCTTT. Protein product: CASSTADRVEAFF.

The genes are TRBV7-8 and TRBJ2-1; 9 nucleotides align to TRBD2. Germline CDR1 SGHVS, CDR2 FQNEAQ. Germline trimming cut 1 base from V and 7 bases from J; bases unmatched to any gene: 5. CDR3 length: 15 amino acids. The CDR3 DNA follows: TGTGCCAGCAGCTTAGGAGGCGGGGGGGCAAATGAGCAGTTCTTC. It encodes CASSLGGGGANEQFF.

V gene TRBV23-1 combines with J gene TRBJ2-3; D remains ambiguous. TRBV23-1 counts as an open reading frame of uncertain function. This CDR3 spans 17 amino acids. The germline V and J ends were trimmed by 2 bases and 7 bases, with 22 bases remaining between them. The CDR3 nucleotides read TGCGCCAGCAGTCAAGGCAACGAGGCCCGCGCCCTTCATACGCAGTATTTT. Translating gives CASSQGNEARALHTQYF.

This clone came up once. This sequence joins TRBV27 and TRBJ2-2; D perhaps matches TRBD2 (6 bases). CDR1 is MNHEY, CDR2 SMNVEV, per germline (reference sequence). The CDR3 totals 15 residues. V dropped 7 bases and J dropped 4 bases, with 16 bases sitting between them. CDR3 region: CASKLVAVVTGELFF. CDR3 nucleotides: TGTGCCAGCAAGCTGGTAGCGGTGGTCACCGGGGAGCTGTTTTTT.

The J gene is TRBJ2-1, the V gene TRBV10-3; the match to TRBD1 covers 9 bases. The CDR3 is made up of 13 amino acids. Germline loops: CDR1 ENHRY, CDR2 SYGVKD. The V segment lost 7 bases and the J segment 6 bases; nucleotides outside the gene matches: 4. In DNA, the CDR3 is TGTGCCATCAAACAGGGGGCCTCCAATGAGCAGTTCTTC. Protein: CAIKQGASNEQFF.

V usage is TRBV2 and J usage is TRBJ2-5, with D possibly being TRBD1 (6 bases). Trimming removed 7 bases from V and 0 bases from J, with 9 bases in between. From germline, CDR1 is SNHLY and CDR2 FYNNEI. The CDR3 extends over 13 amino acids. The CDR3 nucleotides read TGTGCCAGCAAAAGGGACAACCAAGAGACCCAGTACTTC. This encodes CASKRDNQETQYF.

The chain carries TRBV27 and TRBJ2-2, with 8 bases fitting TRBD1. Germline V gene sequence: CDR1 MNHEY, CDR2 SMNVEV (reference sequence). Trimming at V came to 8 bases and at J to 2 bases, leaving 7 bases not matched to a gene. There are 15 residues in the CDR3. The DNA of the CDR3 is TGTGCCAGCGGCCGCTCAGGGGGCAACACCGGGGAGCTGTTTTTT. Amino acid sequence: CASGRSGGNTGELFF.

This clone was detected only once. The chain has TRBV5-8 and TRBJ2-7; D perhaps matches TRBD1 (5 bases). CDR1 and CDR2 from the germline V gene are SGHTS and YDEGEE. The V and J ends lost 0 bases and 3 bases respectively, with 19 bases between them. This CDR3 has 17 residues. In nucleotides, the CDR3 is TGTGCCAGCAGCTTGGGTTATGCGGTGGGGCTCTTCTACGAGCAGTACTTC. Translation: CASSLGYAVGLFYEQYF.

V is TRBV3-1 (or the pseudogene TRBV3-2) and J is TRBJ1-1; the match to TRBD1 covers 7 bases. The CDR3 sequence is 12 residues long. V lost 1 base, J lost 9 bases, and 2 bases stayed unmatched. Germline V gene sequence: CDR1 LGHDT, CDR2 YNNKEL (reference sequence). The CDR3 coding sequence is TGTGCCAGCAGCCAAGCGGACAGGCAAGCTTTCTTT. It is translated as CASSQADRQAFF.

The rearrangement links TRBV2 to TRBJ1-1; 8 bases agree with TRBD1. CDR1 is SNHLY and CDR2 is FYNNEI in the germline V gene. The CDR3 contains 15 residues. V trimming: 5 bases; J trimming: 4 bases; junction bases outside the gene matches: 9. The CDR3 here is CASSIQGASGTEAFF. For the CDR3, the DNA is TGTGCCAGCAGTATCCAGGGGGCATCGGGCACTGAAGCTTTCTTT. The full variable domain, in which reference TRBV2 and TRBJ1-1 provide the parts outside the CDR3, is EPEVTQTPSHQVTQMGQEVILRCVPISNHLYFYWYRQILGQKVEFLVSFYNNEISEKSEIFDDQFSVERPDGSNFTLKIRSTKLEDSAMYFCASSIQGASGTEAFFGQGTRLTVV.

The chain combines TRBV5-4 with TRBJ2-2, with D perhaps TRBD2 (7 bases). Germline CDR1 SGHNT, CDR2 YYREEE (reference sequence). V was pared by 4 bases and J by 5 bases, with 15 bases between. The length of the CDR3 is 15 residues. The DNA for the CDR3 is TGTGCCAGCAGCCCTGAGGGGGGGCGGACCGGGGAGCTGTTTTTT. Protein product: CASSPEGGRTGELFF. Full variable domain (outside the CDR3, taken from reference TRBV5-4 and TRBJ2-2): ETGVTQSPTHLIKTRGQQVTLRCSSQSGHNTVSWYQQALGQGPQFIFQYYREEENGRGNFPPRFSGLQFPNYSSELNVNALELDDSALYLCASSPEGGRTGELFFGEGSRLTVL.

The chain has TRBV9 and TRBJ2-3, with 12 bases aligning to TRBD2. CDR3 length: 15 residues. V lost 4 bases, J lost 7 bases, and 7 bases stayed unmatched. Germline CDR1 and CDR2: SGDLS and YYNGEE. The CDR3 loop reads CASSPETSGGHTQYF. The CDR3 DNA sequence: TGTGCCAGCAGCCCCGAGACTAGCGGGGGACATACGCAGTATTTT. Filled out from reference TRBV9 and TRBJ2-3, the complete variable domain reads DSGVTQTPKHLITATGQRVTLRCSPRSGDLSVYWYQQSLDQGLQFLIQYYNGEERAKGNILERFSAQQFPDLHSELNLSSLELGDSALYFCASSPETSGGHTQYFGPGTRLTVL.

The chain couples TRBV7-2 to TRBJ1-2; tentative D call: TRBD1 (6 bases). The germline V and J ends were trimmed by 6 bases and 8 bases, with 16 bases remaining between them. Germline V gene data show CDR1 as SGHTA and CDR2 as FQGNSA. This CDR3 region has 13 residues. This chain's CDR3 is CASSGAGAGGYTF. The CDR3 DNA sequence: TGTGCCAGCAGTGGGGCAGGGGCAGGGGGCTACACCTTC.

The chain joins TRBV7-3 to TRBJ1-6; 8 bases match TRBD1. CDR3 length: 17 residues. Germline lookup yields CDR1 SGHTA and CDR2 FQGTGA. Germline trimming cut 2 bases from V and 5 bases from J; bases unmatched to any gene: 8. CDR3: CASSLGRGRFNNSPLHF. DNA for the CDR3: TGTGCCAGCAGCTTAGGCAGGGGGCGATTTAATAATTCACCCCTCCACTTT.

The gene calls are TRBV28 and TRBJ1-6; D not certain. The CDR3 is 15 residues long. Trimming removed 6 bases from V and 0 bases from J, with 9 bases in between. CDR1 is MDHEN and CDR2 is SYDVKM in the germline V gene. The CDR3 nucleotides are TGTGCCAGCAGGCGACAAAGCTCCTATAATTCACCCCTCCACTTT. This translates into CASRRQSSYNSPLHF.